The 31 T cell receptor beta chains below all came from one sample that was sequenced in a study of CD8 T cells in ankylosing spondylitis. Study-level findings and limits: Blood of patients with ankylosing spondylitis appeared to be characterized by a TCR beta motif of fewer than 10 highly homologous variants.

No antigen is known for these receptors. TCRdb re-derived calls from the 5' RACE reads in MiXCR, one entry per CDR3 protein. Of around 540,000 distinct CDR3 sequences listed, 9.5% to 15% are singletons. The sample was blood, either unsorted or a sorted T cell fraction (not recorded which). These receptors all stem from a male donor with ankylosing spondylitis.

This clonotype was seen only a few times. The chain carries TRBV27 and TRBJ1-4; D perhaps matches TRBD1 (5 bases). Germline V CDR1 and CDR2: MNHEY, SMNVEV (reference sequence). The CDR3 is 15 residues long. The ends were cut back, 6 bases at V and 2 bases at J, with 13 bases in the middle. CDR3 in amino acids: CASRNQGRTNEKLFF. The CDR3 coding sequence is TGTGCCAGCAGAAACCAGGGTAGGACTAATGAAAAACTGTTTTTT.

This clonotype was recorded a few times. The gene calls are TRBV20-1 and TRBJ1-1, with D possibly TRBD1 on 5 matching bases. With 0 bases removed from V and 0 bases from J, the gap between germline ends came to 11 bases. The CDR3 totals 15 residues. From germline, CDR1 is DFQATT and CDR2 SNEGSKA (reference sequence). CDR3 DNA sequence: TGCAGTGCTAGAGATGCGGGACGGGTGAACACTGAAGCTTTCTTT. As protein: CSARDAGRVNTEAFF.

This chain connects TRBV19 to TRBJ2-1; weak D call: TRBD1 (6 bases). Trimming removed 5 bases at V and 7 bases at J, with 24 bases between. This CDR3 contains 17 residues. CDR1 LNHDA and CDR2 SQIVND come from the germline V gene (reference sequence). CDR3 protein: CASSLDRRDRPRNEQFF. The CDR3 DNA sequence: TGTGCCAGTAGTCTCGATCGGCGCGACAGGCCCCGAAATGAGCAGTTCTTC.

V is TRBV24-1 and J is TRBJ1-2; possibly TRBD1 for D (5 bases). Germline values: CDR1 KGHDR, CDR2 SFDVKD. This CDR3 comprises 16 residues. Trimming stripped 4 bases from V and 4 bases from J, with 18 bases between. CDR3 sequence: CATSDPLPGNAYGYTF. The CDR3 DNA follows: TGTGCCACCAGTGACCCGCTTCCAGGGAATGCCTATGGCTACACCTTC.

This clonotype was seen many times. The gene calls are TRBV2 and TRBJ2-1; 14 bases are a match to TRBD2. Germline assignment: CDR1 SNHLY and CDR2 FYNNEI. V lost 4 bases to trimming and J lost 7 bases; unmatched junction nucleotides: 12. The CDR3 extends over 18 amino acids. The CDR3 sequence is CASSGWGLAGVFSNEQFF. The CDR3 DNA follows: TGTGCCAGCAGTGGATGGGGACTAGCGGGAGTCTTTAGTAATGAGCAGTTCTTC.

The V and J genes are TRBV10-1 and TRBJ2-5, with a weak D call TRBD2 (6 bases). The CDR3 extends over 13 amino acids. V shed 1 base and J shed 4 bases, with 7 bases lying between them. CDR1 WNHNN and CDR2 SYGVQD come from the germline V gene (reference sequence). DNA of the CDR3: TGCGCCAGCAGTGAGTTGCGGGGAGAGACCCAGTACTTC. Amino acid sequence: CASSELRGETQYF.

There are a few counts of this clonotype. The CDR3 sequence: CASSGPTSGSYNEQFF. As DNA, the CDR3 is TGTGCCAGCAGTGGACCGACTAGCGGGAGTTACAATGAGCAGTTCTTC. The V call is TRBV21-1, the J call TRBJ2-1; TRBD2 was called by the table and not checked on the DNA. TRBV21-1 is given as a pseudogene. The CDR3 length is 16 residues.

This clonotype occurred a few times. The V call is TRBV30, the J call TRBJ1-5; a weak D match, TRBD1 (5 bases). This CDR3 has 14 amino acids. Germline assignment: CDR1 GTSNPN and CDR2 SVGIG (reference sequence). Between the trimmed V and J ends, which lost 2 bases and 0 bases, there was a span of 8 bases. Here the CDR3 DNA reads TGTGCCTGGAGTCAACAGGTTAGCAATCAGCCCCAGCATTTT. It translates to CAWSQQVSNQPQHF.

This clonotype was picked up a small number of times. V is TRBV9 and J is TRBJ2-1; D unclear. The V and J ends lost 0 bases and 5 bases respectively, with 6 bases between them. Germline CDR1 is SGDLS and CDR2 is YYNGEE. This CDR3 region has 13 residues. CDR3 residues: CASSVGGHNEQFF. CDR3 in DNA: TGTGCCAGCAGCGTAGGCGGCCACAATGAGCAGTTCTTC.

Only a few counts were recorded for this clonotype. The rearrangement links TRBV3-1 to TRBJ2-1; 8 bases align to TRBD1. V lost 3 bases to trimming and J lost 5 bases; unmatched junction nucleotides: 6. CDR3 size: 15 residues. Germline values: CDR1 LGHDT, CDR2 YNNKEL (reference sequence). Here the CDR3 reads CASSQWQGAHNEQFF. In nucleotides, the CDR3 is TGTGCCAGCAGCCAGTGGCAGGGGGCCCACAATGAGCAGTTCTTC.

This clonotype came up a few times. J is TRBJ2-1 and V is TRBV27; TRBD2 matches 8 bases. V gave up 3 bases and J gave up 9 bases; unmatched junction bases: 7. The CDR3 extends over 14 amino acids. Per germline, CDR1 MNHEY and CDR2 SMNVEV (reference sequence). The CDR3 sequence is CASSFKREYGEQFF. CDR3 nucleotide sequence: TGTGCCAGCAGTTTCAAGCGGGAGTATGGTGAGCAGTTCTTC.

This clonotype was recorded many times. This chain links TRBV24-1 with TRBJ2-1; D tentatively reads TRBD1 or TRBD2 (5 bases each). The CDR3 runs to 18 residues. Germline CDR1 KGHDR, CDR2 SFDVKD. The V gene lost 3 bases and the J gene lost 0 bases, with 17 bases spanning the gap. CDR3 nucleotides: TGTGCCACCAGTGATCCCCCCGGGACGTTGAGCTCCTACAATGAGCAGTTCTTC. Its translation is CATSDPPGTLSSYNEQFF.

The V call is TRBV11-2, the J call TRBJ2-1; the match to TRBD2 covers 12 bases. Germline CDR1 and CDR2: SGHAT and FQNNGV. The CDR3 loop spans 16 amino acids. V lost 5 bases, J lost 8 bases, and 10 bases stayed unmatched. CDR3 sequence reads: CASSRPLAGGPDEQFF. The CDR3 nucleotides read TGTGCCAGCAGCCGACCTCTAGCGGGAGGGCCGGATGAGCAGTTCTTC.

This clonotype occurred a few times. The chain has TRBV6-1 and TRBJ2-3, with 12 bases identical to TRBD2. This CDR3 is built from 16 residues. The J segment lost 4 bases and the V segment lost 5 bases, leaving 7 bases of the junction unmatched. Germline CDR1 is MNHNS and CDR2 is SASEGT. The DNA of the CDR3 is TGTGCCAGCAGTAGACTAGCGGGAGATGGCGCAGATACGCAGTATTTT. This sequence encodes CASSRLAGDGADTQYF.

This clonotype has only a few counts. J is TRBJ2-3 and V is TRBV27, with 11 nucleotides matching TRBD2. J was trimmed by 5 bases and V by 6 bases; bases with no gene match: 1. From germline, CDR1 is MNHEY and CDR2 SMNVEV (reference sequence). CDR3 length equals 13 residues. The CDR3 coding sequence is TGTGCCAGCAGACTAGCGGGAGTAGATACGCAGTATTTT. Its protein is CASRLAGVDTQYF.

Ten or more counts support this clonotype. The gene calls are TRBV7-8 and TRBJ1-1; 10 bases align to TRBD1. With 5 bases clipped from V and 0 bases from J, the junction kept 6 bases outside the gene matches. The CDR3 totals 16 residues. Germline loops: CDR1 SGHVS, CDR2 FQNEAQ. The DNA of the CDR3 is TGTGCCAGCAGCGTGGGGACAGGGGAGGTGAACACTGAAGCTTTCTTT. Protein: CASSVGTGEVNTEAFF.

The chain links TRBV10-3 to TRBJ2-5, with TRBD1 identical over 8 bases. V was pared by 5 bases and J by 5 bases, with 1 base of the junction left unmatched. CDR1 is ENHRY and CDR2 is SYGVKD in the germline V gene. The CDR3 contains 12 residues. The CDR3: CAISTGGETQYF. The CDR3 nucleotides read TGTGCCATCAGTACAGGGGGGGAGACCCAGTACTTC.

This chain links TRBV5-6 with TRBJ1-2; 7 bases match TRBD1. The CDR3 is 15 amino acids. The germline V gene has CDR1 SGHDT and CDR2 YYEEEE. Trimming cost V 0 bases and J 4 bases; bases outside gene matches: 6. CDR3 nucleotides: TGTGCCAGCAGCTTGGGTCCGGGACAGCCCTATGGCTACACCTTC. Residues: CASSLGPGQPYGYTF.

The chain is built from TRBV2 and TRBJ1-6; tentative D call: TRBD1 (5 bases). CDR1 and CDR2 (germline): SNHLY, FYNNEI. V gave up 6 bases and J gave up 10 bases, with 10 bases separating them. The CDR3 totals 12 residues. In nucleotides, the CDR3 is TGTGCCAGCAGAGTAGGGGAATCACCCCTCCACTTT. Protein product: CASRVGESPLHF.

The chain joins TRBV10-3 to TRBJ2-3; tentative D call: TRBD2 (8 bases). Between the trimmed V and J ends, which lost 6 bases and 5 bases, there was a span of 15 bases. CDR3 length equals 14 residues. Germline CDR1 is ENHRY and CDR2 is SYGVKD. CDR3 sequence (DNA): TGTGCCATCAGAAGGGGGCTAGCGGGAGATACGCAGTATTTT. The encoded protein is CAIRRGLAGDTQYF.

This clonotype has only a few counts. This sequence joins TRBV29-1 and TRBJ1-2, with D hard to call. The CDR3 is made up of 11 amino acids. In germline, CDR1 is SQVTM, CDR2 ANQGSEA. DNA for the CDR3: TGCACCGCTGGGGATAACTATGGCTACACCTTC. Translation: CTAGDNYGYTF.

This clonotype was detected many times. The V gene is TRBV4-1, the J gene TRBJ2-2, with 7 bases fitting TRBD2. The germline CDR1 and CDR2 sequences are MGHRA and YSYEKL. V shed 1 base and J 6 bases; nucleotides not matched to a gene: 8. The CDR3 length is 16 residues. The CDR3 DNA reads TGCGCCAGCAGCCAAGGACAACTAGCGTGGGCCGGGGAGCTGTTTTTT. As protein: CASSQGQLAWAGELFF.

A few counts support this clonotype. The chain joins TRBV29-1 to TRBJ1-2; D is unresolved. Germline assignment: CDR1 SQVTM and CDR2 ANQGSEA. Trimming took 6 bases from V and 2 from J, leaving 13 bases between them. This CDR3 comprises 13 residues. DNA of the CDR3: TGCAGCGTCCGAGACACGACAAACTATGGCTACACCTTC. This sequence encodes CSVRDTTNYGYTF.

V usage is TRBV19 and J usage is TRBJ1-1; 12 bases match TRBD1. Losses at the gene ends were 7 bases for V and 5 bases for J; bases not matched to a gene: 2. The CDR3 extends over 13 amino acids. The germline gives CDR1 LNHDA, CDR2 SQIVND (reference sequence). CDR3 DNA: TGTGCCAGTACGGGACAGGGGGCGACTGAAGCTTTCTTT. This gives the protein CASTGQGATEAFF.

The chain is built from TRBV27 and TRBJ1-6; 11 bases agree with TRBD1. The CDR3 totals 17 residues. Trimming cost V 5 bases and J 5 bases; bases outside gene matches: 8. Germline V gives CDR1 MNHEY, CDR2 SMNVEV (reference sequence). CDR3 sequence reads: CASSLKRTGGNNSPLHF. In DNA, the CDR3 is TGTGCCAGCAGTCTAAAACGGACAGGGGGCAATAATTCACCCCTCCACTTT.

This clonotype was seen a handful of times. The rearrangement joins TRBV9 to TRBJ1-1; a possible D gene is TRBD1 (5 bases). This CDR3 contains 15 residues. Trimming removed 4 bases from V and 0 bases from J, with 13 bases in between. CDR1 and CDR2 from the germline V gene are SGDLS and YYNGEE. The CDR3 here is CASSPLGVLNTEAFF. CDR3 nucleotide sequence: TGTGCCAGCAGCCCCTTGGGGGTTCTGAACACTGAAGCTTTCTTT.

CDR3 region: CASSLAGSAGEQYF. The CDR3 nucleotides read TGCGCCAGCAGCTTGGCCGGTTCGGCGGGAGAGCAGTACTTC. The V call is TRBV5-1, the J call TRBJ2-7, with D perhaps matching TRBD2 (6 bases). V was pared by 0 bases and J by 7 bases, with 14 bases between. The CDR3 totals 14 residues. Per the germline V gene, CDR1 is SGHRS and CDR2 is YFSETQ. Full variable domain (remainder filled in from reference TRBV5-1 and TRBJ2-7): KAGVTQTPRYLIKTRGQQVTLSCSPISGHRSVSWYQQTPGQGLQFLFEYFSETQRNKGNFPGRFSGRQFSNSRSEMNVSTLELGDSALYLCASSLAGSAGEQYFGPGTRLTVT.

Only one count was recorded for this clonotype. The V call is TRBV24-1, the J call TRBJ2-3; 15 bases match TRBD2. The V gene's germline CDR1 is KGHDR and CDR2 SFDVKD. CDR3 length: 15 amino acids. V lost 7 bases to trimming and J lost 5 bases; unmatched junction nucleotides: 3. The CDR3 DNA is TGTGCCACCAGGGGACTAGCGGGAGGAATAGATACGCAGTATTTT. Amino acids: CATRGLAGGIDTQYF.

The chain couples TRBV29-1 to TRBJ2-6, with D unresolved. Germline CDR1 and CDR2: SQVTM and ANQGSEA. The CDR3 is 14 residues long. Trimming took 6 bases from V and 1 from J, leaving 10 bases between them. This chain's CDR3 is CSVDDTSGANVLTF. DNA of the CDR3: TGCAGCGTCGATGACACATCTGGGGCCAACGTCCTGACTTTC.

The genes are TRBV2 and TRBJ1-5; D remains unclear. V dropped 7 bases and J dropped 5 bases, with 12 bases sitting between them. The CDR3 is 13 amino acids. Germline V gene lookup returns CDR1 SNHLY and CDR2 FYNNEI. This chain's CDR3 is CASMGYRDQPQHF. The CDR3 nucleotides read TGTGCCAGCATGGGCTATCGAGATCAGCCCCAGCATTTT.

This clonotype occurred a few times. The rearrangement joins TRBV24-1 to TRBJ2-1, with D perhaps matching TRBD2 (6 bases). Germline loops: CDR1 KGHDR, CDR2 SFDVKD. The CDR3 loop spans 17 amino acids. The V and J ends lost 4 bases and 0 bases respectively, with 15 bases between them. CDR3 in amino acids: CATSDSLASSSYNEQFF. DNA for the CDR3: TGTGCCACCAGTGACTCTCTAGCGTCCAGCTCCTACAATGAGCAGTTCTTC.